This TCR beta chain comes out of a study of vaccination and CD4 T cells after COVID-19. Study overall: Spike peptides, overlapping and drawn from SARS-CoV-2, HCoV-NL63, HCoV-OC43 and HCoV-229E, were used to stimulate cells. Study-wide points: Nearly all convalescent vaccine-specific clones, 304 of 307, recognized only SARS-CoV-2 spike.

This CDR3 has 12 amino acids. V lost 5 bases and J lost 12, with 14 bases in between. About this clonotype itself: Its antigen is not identified.

An Oncomine TCR Beta short-read assay was used to sequence the DNA from cultured CD4+ T cells. TCRdb reprocessed the PCR reads via MiXCR and lists one record per CDR3 protein. Here the sample spans around 20,000 distinct CDR3 sequences, around 50% being singletons. The sample's treatment: approximately nine-day PBMC culture with coronavirus spike peptide pools or control peptides (ViraFEST assay). V usage is TRBV12-3 or TRBV12-4 and J usage is TRBJ2-1; D unresolved. The input for sequencing was CD4+ T cells from blood, cultured in vitro, taken before SARS-CoV-2 vaccination. This TCR was sampled from a human donor who had recovered from COVID-19. The CDR3 nucleotides are TGTGCCAGCAGTCCTACGCCGATGGGGCAGTTCTTC. This codes for CASSPTPMGQFF.